This TCR beta chain was retrieved from a study of blood T cell repertoires in COVID-19. Study at large: COVID-19 samples from acute and convalescent phases originated in the United States, Italy and Spain. Sample material is recorded as cDNA or gDNA derived from T cells, B-cell-depleted T cells, or PBMCs.

This clone was picked up one time. CDR1 and CDR2 (germline): SGHRS, YFSETQ. Trimming shortened V by 0 bases and J by 2 bases, and 9 bases separated the two germline ends. The CDR3 is 15 residues long. In the authors' workflow: Estimation of nucleated cell counts relied on the amplification of reference gene primers. Measured with immunoSEQ multiplex PCR; TCRdb has only the in-frame clones, and not every one. V and J calls and clone size follow that table, whereas D and trimming were derived from the DNA. This sample has about 290,000 clones, with around four fifths found just once. The V call is TRBV5-1, the J call TRBJ2-1; tentative D call: TRBD1 (6 bases). This receptor was identified in a woman aged 50 to 60 with active or convalescent COVID-19. The sequenced material came from peripheral blood. The CDR3 here is CASSLGGPTYNEQFF. DNA of the CDR3: TGCGCCAGCAGCTTGGGGGGGCCCACCTACAATGAGCAGTTCTTC.